The 8 T cell receptor beta chains below come from one sample, sequenced in a study of post-analysis software for immune sequencing data (dated by TCRdb to 2013 to 2016). Findings and caveats that apply to the study as a whole: About 5 TRBV segments, including TRBV5-6, TRBV5-1 and TRBV20-1, were significantly more frequent in patients than controls.

These TCRs' antigens remain unknown. Library method: PCR. Instrument on record: Illumina HiSeq 2500. To reduce PCR and sequencing biases, unique molecular identifiers were built into the TCR beta cDNA libraries. The public reads were reprocessed in TCRdb via fastp at Q25 and MiXCR, keeping in-frame beta chains. All rows with the same CDR3 protein become a single entry with the most common DNA and genes. The sample records fewer than 850,000 distinct CDR3 sequences, 30% of which are singletons. The ten largest make up approximately 0.6% of the sample. Sequenced input: blood. These receptors were obtained from a girl aged 5-17 years with multiple sclerosis.

Only a few counts were recorded for this clonotype. V is TRBV27 and J is TRBJ1-2; 7 bases map to TRBD1. The V segment lost 5 bases and the J segment 3 bases; nucleotides outside the gene matches: 6. The CDR3 has 14 residues. Germline CDR1 reads MNHEY; CDR2 reads SMNVEV (reference sequence). CDR3 residues: CASSMTGRHYGYTF. DNA of the CDR3: TGTGCCAGCAGTATGACAGGGCGGCACTATGGCTACACCTTC.

V and J are TRBV11-2 and TRBJ2-7; weak D call: TRBD2 (5 bases). CDR3 length equals 16 residues. The V gene's germline CDR1 is SGHAT and CDR2 FQNNGV. The V and J ends lost 7 bases and 0 bases respectively, with 19 bases between them. This chain's CDR3 is CASTPGFYGSSYEQYF. In DNA form, the CDR3 reads TGTGCCAGCACCCCTGGTTTCTATGGGAGCTCCTACGAGCAGTACTTC.

This clonotype has more than one count but fewer than ten. J is TRBJ2-1 and V is TRBV29-1; possibly TRBD2 for D (6 bases). The tail of the sequence fits TRBJ2-7 better, so the J call may be wrong. Looked up from germline, CDR1 is SQVTM and CDR2 is ANQGSEA. The CDR3 extends over 15 amino acids. Here the CDR3 reads CSALGGMSSYNEQYF. In DNA, the CDR3 is TGCAGCGCCCTTGGCGGGATGAGCTCCTACAATGAGCAGTACTTC.

The chain couples TRBV7-2 to TRBJ1-4, with D possibly TRBD1 on 6 matching bases. Per the germline V gene, CDR1 is SGHTA and CDR2 is FQGNSA. V was clipped by 5 bases and J by 7 bases, with 17 bases between them. CDR3 length equals 15 residues. The CDR3 nucleotides are TGTGCCAGCAGCCCGCAGACAGGAGGGGGTGAAAAACTGTTTTTT. Translated, it gives CASSPQTGGGEKLFF.

This clonotype showed up just a few times. This chain connects TRBV29-1 to TRBJ2-7; 8 bases are a match to TRBD1. Germline trimming cut 7 bases from V and 6 bases from J; bases unmatched to any gene: 11. The germline CDR1 and CDR2 sequences are SQVTM and ANQGSEA. The CDR3 totals 13 residues. The CDR3: CSGQGQGAGEQYF. DNA of the CDR3: TGCAGCGGGCAAGGGCAGGGGGCGGGCGAGCAGTACTTC.

The table lists this clonotype with a few counts. This chain uses TRBV9 with TRBJ1-5; D not resolved. The ends were cut back, 4 bases at V and 2 bases at J, with 7 bases in the middle. There are 13 residues in the CDR3. Germline V gene lookup returns CDR1 SGDLS and CDR2 YYNGEE. CDR3 region: CASSPHGNQPQHF. Written as DNA, the CDR3 is TGTGCCAGCAGCCCCCACGGCAATCAGCCCCAGCATTTT.

The chain couples TRBV12-3 or TRBV12-4 to TRBJ1-4, with D unresolved. The CDR3 contains 15 residues. Trimming removed 5 bases from V and 0 bases from J, with 10 bases in between. The CDR3 DNA is TGTGCCAGCAGTCCTATGGGTACAACTAATGAAAAACTGTTTTTT. Translating it yields CASSPMGTTNEKLFF.

In its sample, this clonotype was seen a few times. The chain joins TRBV11-2 to TRBJ2-1, with unresolved D. Trimming removed 3 bases at V and 8 bases at J, with 8 bases between. CDR1 is SGHAT, CDR2 FQNNGV, per germline. This CDR3 has 12 residues. The CDR3 loop reads CASSFSRHEQFF. CDR3 nucleotide sequence: TGTGCCAGCAGCTTCTCTAGGCATGAGCAGTTCTTC.